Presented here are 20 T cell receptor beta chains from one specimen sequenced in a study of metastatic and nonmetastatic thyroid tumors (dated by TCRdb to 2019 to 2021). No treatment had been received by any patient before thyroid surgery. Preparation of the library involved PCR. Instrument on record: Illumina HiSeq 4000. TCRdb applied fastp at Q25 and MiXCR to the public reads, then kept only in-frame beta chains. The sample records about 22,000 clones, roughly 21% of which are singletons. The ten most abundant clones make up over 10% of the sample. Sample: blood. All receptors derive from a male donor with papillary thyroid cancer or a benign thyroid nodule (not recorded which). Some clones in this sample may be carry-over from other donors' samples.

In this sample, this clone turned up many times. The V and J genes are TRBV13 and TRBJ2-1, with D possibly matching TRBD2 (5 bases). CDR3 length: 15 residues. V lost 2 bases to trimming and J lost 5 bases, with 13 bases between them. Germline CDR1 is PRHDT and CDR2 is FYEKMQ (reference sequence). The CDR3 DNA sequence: TGTGCCAGCAGCTTACGGTCTAGCTGGGACAATGAGCAGTTCTTC. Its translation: CASSLRSSWDNEQFF.

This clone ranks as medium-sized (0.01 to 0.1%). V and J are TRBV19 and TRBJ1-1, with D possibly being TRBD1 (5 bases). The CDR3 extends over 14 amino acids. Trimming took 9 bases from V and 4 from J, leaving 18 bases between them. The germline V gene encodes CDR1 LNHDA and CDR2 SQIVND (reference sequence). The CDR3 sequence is CASRGRGGATEAFF. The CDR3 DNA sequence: TGTGCCAGCCGCGGCCGGGGCGGCGCCACTGAAGCTTTCTTT.

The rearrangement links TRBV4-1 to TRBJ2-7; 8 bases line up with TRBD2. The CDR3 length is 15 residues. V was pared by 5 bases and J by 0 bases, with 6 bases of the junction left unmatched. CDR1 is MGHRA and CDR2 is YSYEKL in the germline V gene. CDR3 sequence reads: CASSSLAGSSYEQYF. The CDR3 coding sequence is TGCGCCAGCAGCTCGCTAGCGGGTAGCTCCTACGAGCAGTACTTC.

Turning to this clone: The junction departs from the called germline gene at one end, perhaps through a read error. In DNA form, the CDR3 reads TGTGCCAGCATTGAAATCGAGGGGATAACCGGGGAGCTGTTTTTT. This codes for CASIEIEGITGELFF. This rearrangement joins TRBV2 to TRBJ2-2; D possibly matches TRBD1 or TRBD2 (5 bases each). The CDR3 totals 15 residues. The germline V gene has CDR1 SNHLY and CDR2 FYNNEI.

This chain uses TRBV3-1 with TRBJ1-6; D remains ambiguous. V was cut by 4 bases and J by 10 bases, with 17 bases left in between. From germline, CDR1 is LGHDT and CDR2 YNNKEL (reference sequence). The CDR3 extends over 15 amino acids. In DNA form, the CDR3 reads TGTGCCAGCAGCCGCAACGCCTGGGATGGGTCACCCCTCCACTTT. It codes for CASSRNAWDGSPLHF.

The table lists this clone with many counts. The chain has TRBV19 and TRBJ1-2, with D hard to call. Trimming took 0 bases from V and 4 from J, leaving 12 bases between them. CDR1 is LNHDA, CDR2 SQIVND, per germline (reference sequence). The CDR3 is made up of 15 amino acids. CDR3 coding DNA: TGTGCCAGTAGTATAGATACCGGGCCCAGCTATGGCTACACCTTC. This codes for CASSIDTGPSYGYTF.

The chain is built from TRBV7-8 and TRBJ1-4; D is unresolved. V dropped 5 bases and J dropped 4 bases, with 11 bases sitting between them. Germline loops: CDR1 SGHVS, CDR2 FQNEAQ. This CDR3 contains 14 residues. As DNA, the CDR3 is TGTGCCAGCAGCCTCTGCTGGGGTAATGAAAAACTGTTTTTT. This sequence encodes CASSLCWGNEKLFF. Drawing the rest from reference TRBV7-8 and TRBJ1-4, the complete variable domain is GAGVSQSPRYKVAKRGQDVALRCDPISGHVSLFWYQQALGQGPEFLTYFQNEAQLDKSGLPSDRFFAERPEGSVSTLKIQRTQQEDSAVYLCASSLCWGNEKLFFGSGTQLSVL.

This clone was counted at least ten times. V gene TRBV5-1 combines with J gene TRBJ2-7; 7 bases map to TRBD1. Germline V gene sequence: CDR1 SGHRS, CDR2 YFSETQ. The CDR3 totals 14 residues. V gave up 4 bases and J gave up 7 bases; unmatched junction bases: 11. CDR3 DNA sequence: TGCGCCAGCAGCCCCCTGACAGGGCTGGCGGAGCAGTACTTC. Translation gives CASSPLTGLAEQYF.

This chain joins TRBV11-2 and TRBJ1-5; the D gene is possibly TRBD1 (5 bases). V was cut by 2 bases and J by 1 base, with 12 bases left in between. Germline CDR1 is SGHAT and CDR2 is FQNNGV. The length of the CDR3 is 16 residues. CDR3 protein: CASSLSRAGSNQPQHF. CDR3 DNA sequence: TGTGCCAGCAGCTTAAGCAGGGCGGGAAGCAATCAGCCCCAGCATTTT.

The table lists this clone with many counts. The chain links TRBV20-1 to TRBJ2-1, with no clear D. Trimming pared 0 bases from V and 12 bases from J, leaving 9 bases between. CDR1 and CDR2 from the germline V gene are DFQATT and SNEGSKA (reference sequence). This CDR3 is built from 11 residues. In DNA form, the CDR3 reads TGCAGTGCTAGAGATCAATCTTCGCAGTTCTTC. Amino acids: CSARDQSSQFF.

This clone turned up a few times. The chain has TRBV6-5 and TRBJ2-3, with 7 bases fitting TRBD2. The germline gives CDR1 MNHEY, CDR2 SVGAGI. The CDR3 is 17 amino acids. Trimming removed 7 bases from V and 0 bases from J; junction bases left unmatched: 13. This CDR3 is CASTPYQREPSTDTQYF. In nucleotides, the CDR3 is TGTGCCAGCACCCCCTACCAGCGGGAACCTAGCACAGATACGCAGTATTTT.

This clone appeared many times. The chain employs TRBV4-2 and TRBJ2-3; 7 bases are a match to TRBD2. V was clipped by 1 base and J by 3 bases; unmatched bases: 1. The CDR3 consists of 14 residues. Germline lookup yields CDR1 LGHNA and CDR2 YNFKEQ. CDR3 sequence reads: CASSQARGTDTQYF. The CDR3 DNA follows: TGTGCCAGCAGCCAAGCGCGGGGGACAGATACGCAGTATTTT.

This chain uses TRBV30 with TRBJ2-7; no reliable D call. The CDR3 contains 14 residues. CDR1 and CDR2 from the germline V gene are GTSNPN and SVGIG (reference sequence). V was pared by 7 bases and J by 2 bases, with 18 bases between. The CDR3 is CAFNGWEYAYEQYF. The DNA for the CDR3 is TGTGCCTTCAACGGCTGGGAATATGCCTACGAGCAGTACTTC.

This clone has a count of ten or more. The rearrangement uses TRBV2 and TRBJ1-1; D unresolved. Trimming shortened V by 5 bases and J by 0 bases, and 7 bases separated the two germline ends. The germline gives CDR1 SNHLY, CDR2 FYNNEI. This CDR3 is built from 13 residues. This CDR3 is CASSYMLNTEAFF. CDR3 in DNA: TGTGCCAGCAGTTATATGTTGAACACTGAAGCTTTCTTT.

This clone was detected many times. CDR3 residues: CASSNSDVRAKNIQYF. CDR3 nucleotides: TGCGCCAGCAGCAACTCGGACGTCCGTGCCAAAAACATTCAGTACTTC. V usage is TRBV5-1 and J usage is TRBJ2-4; no clear D. Germline V gives CDR1 SGHRS, CDR2 YFSETQ. The V and J ends lost 4 bases and 1 base respectively, with 15 bases between them. The CDR3 runs 16 residues.

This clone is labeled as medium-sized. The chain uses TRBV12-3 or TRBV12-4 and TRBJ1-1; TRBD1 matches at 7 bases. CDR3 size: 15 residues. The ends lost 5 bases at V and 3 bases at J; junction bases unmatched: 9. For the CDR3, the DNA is TGTGCCAGCAGTCGGAGAACAGGGGCAGACACTGAAGCTTTCTTT. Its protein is CASSRRTGADTEAFF.

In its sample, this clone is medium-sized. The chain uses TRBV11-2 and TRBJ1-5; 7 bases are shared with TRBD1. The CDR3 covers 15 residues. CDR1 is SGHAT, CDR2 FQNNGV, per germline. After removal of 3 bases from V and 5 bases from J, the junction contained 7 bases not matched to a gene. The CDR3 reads CASSFTGDRDQPQHF. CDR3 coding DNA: TGTGCCAGCAGCTTCACAGGGGACAGAGATCAGCCCCAGCATTTT.

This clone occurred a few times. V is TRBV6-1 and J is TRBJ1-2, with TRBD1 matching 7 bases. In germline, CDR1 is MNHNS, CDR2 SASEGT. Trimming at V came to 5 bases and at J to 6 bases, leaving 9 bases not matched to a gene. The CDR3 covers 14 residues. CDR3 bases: TGTGCCAGCAGTTGGACAGGACAGGATCATGGCTACACCTTC. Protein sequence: CASSWTGQDHGYTF.

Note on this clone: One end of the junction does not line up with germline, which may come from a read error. CDR3 nucleotide sequence: TGTGCCACAAGGTACGGACAGGGGACTGGGGACAACGTCCTGACTTTC. Protein: CATRYGQGTGDNVLTF. The chain recombines TRBV15 with TRBJ2-6, with TRBD1 identical over 9 bases. Germline V gene lookup returns CDR1 LNHNV and CDR2 YYDKDF (reference sequence). This CDR3 has 16 residues.

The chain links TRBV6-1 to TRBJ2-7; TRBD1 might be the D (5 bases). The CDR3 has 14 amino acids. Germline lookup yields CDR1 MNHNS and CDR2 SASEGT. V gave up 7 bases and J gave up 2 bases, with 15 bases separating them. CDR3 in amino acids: CASIRQWGTYEQYF. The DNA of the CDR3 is TGTGCCAGCATCCGACAGTGGGGCACCTACGAGCAGTACTTC.